This T cell receptor beta chain was sequenced during a study of shared clonotypes between healthy human individuals. Study conclusions and caveats: Generally, estimated richness proved larger in naive subsets than it did in memory subsets. Having only a few donors restricted how much genetic and exposure-history diversity was captured. Depth of sequencing was expected to influence donor clonotype sharing. Against clonotypes common to all four donors, non-shared ones had lower generation probabilities.

The protocol was immunoSEQ multiplex PCR, while the TCRdb copy is restricted to in-frame clones and leaves out a portion. The sample holds over a million clones, around 97% seen once. A word on this clone: Its antigen remains unknown.

V was trimmed by 4 bases and J by 7 bases, leaving 11 bases between them. CDR1 and CDR2 from the germline V gene are SGHVS and FNYEAQ. The CDR3 covers 12 residues. This receptor was identified in a man younger than 45 in good health. Sequenced sample: naive CD4+ T cells sorted from blood. The subset: CD45RA+ positively selected. The V and J genes are TRBV7-6 and TRBJ2-7; unclear D gene. CDR3: CASSSSTREQYF. The CDR3 DNA follows: TGTGCCAGCAGCTCCTCCACGAGGGAGCAGTACTTC.